The present TCR beta chain was sequenced within a study of shared clonotypes between healthy human individuals. General observations from the study: Enrolling few donors narrowed the genetic and exposure-history diversity that was represented.

Remarks on this clone: What it recognizes is unknown. Other nucleotide sequences in the sample specify the same CDR3.

CD45RO-negative CD8 cells positively selected for CCR7 made up the naive population, which excluded terminally differentiated effector memory CD45RA+ cells. The CDR3 runs to 14 residues. The V gene's germline CDR1 is MGHRA and CDR2 YSYEKL. Trimming shortened V by 1 base and J by 1 base, and 7 bases separated the two germline ends. The protocol was immunoSEQ multiplex PCR, while the TCRdb copy is restricted to in-frame clones and leaves out a portion. The data hold hundreds of thousands of clones, with roughly 96% observed a single time. The TCR originated in a woman in her twenties or thirties in good health. The sequencing input was naive CD8+ T cells sorted from blood. The V and J genes are TRBV4-1 and TRBJ1-1; D not resolved. DNA of the CDR3: TGCGCCAGCAGCCAAGTGGGAGGGAACACTGAAGCTTTCTTT. This gives the protein CASSQVGGNTEAFF.